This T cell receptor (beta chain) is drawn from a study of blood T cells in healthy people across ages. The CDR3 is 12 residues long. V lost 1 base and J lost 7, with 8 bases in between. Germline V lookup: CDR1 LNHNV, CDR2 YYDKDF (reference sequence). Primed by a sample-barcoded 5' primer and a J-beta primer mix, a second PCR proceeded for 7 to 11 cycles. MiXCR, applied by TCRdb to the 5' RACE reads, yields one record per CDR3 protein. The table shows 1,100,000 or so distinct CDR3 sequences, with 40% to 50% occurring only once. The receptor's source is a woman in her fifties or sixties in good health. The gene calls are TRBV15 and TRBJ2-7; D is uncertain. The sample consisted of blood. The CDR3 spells CATSRGAGEQYF. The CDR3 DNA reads TGTGCCACCAGCAGAGGGGCCGGGGAGCAGTACTTC.